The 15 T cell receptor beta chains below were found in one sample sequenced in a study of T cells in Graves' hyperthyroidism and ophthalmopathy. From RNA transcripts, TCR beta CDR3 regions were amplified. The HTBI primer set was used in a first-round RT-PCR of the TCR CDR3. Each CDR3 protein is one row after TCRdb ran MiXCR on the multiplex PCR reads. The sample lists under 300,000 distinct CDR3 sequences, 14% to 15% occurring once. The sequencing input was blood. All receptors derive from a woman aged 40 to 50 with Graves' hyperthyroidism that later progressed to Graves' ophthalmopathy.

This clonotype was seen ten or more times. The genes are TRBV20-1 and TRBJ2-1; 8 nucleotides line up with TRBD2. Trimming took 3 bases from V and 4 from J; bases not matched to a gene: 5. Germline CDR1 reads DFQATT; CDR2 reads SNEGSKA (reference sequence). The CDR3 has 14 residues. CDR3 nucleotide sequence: TGCAGTGCTAGGGCTAGCGGGCCTTACAATGAGCAGTTCTTC. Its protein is CSARASGPYNEQFF.

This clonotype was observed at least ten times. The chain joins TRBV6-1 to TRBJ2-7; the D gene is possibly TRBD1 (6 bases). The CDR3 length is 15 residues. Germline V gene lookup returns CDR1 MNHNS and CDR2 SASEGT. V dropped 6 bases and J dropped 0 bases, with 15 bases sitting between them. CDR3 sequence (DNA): TGTGCCAGCAGCTCCACTACAGGGAGCTCCTACGAGCAGTACTTC. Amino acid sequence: CASSSTTGSSYEQYF.

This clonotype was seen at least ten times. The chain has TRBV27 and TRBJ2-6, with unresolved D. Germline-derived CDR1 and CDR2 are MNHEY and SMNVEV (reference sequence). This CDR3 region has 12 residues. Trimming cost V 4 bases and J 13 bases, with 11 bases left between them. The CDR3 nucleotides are TGTGCCAGCAGTTCTGACGGGTCGGTCCTGACTTTC. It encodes CASSSDGSVLTF.

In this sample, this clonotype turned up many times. The CDR3 here is CASSQEVAAIDTQYF. The CDR3 nucleotides read TGTGCCAGCAGCCAAGAGGTGGCAGCGATAGATACGCAGTATTTT. The rearrangement joins TRBV3-1 to TRBJ2-3; D unclear. The V gene lost 0 bases and the J gene lost 5 bases, with 12 bases spanning the gap. The CDR3 length is 15 residues. Per the germline V gene, CDR1 is LGHDT and CDR2 is YNNKEL (reference sequence).

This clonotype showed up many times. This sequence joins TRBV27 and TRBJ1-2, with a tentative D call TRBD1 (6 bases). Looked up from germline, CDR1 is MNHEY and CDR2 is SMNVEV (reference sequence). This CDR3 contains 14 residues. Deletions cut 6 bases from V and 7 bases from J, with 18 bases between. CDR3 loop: CASSKQGTNGGYTF. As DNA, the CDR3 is TGTGCCAGCAGCAAACAGGGTACTAACGGTGGCTACACCTTC.

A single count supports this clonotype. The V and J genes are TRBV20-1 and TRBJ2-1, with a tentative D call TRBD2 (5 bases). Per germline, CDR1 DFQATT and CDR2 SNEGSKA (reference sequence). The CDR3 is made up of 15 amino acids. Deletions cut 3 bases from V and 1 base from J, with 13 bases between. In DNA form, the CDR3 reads TGCAGTGCTAGGATGGAAGGAGGTTCCTACAATGAGCAGTTCTTC. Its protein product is CSARMEGGSYNEQFF.

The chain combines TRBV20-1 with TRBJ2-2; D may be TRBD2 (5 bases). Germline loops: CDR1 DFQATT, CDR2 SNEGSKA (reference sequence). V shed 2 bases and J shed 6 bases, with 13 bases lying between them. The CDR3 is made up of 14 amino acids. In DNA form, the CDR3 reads TGCAGTGCTAGAACACCAGTCGGGGCCGGGGAGCTGTTTTTT. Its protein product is CSARTPVGAGELFF.

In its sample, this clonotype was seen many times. This chain's CDR3 is CASSSPFGLNNEQFF. The CDR3 DNA sequence: TGTGCCAGCAGCTCCCCCTTCGGGCTAAACAATGAGCAGTTCTTC. The gene calls are TRBV7-8 and TRBJ2-1; D ambiguous. This CDR3 comprises 15 residues. The germline V and J ends were trimmed by 4 bases and 5 bases, with 15 bases remaining between them. Germline V gene data show CDR1 as SGHVS and CDR2 as FQNEAQ.

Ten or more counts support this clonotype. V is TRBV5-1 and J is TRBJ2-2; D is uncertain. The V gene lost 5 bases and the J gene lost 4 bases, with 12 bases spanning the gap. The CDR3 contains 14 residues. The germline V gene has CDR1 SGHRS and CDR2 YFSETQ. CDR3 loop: CASRSDLGTGELFF. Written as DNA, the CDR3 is TGCGCCAGCAGGAGCGACCTGGGCACCGGGGAGCTGTTTTTT.

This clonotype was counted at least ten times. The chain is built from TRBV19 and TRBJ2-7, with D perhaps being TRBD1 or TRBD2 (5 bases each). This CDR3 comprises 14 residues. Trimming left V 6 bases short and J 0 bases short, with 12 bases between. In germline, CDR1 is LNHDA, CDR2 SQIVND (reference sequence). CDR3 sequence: CASRMGPFSYEQYF. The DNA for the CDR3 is TGTGCCAGTAGAATGGGACCGTTCTCCTACGAGCAGTACTTC.

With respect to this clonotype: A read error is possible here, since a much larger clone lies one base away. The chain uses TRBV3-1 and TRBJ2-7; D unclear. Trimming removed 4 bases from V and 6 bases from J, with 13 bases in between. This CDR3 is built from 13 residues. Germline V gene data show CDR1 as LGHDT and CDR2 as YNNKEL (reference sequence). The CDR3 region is CASSPLVSVEQYF. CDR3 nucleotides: TGTGCCAGCAGCCCCCTCGTTTCGGTCGAGCAGTACTTC.

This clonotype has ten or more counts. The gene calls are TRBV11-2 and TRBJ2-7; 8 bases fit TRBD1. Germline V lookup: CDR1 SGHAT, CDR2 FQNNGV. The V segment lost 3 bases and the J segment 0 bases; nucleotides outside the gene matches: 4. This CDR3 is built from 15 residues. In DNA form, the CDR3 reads TGTGCCAGCAGCTTCGGGACAGGAGACTCCTACGAGCAGTACTTC. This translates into CASSFGTGDSYEQYF.

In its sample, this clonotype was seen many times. The CDR3 DNA sequence: TGCGCCAGCAGCTTGTTCAGCGGGGCCTACGAGCAGTACTTC. Its translation is CASSLFSGAYEQYF. This chain links TRBV5-1 with TRBJ2-7, with 7 bases identical to TRBD2. CDR1 and CDR2 (germline): SGHRS, YFSETQ. The CDR3 has 14 residues. J was trimmed by 2 bases and V by 1 base; bases with no gene match: 3.

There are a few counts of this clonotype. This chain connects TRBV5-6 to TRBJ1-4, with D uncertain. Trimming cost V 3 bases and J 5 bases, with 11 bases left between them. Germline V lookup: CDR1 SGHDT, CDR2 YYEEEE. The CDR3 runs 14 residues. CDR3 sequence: CASSSDWANEKLFF. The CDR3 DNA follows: TGTGCCAGCAGCTCGGATTGGGCGAATGAAAAACTGTTTTTT.

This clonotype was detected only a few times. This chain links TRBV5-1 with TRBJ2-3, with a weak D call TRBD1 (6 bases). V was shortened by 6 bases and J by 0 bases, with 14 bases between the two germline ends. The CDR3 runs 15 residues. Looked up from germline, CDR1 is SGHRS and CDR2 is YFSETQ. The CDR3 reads CASNLGGTSTDTQYF. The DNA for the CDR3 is TGCGCCAGCAATTTAGGGGGTACTAGCACAGATACGCAGTATTTT.